This is a list of T cell receptor beta chains from one sample in a study of shared clonotypes between healthy human individuals. Sequenced by immunoSEQ multiplex PCR; TCRdb stores in-frame clones only, minus some. The repertoire includes about 2.2 million clones, around 93% of them detected once, and under 2% sits in the top ten. Input material: naive CD8+ T cells from PBMCs. These TCRs come from a man aged 18 to 35 in good health. Some clones in this sample may be carry-over from other donors' samples. Each CDR3 is given with its conserved first and last residue. The D gene is left open where the match is weak. Clone size appears in some rows only: once, few, many, or a class for an expanded clone.

size,V,J,D,CDR3,DNA
once,TRBV19,TRBJ1-5,NA,CASSILVTGTSNQPQHF,TGTGCCAGTAGTATCCTCGTCACAGGGACTAGCAATCAGCCCCAGCATTTT
NA,TRBV29-1,TRBJ1-1,NA,CSVDPRIEAFF,TGCAGCGTTGATCCCAGGATTGAAGCTTTCTTT
NA,TRBV4-1,TRBJ1-3,NA,CASSQPTPGNTIYF,TGCGCCAGCAGCCAACCAACCCCTGGAAACACCATATATTTT
NA,TRBV19,TRBJ2-1,TRBD2,CASSTAGGNEQFF,TGTGCCAGCTCTACGGCGGGAGGCAATGAGCAGTTCTTC
NA,TRBV11-1,TRBJ1-1,NA,CASSQSRGNTEAFF,TGTGCCAGCAGCCAGTCGAGGGGGAACACTGAAGCTTTCTTT
NA,TRBV7-2,TRBJ1-3,NA,CASSLWQYSGNTIYF,TGTGCCAGCAGCTTATGGCAGTACTCTGGAAACACCATATATTTT
once,TRBV28,TRBJ2-7,NA,CASSLLGGINYEQYF,TGTGCCAGCAGTTTACTCGGCGGGATAAACTACGAGCAGTACTTC
NA,TRBV7-8,TRBJ1-5,NA,CASSLVWGNSNQPQHF,TGTGCCAGCAGCTTAGTTTGGGGAAATAGCAATCAGCCCCAGCATTTT
NA,TRBV27,TRBJ1-2,TRBD1,CASSKTDRGHYGYTF,TGTGCCAGCAGTAAGACGGACAGGGGCCACTATGGCTACACCTTC
once,TRBV7-3,TRBJ2-3,TRBD2,CASSLGLAGVPDTQYF,TGTGCCAGCAGCTTAGGTCTAGCGGGAGTCCCAGATACGCAGTATTTT
NA,TRBV5-1,TRBJ1-2,TRBD1,CASSLGPPGTGPYGYTF,TGCGCCAGCAGCTTGGGCCCTCCCGGGACAGGACCTTATGGCTACACCTTC
NA,TRBV7-9,TRBJ2-2,TRBD2,CASRPPSGTTGELFF,TGTGCCAGCAGGCCCCCTAGCGGTACCACCGGGGAGCTGTTTTTT
NA,TRBV9,TRBJ2-1,NA,CASSGSGLDKFF,TGTGCCAGCTCAGGTAGCGGCTTGGATAAGTTCTTC
NA,TRBV11-1,TRBJ2-3,NA,CASSLALRGAADTQYF,TGTGCCAGCAGCTTAGCGCTCAGGGGGGCCGCAGATACGCAGTATTTT
NA,TRBV5-5,TRBJ2-5,NA,CASSYDRVGETQYF,TGTGCCAGCAGCTATGACAGAGTAGGAGAGACCCAGTACTTC
NA,TRBV28,TRBJ2-5,TRBD2,CASSTRLAGAQETQYF,TGTGCCAGCAGTACCCGACTAGCGGGAGCCCAAGAGACCCAGTACTTC
NA,TRBV6-5,TRBJ2-2,TRBD2,CASSYWAGANTGELFF,TGTGCCAGCAGTTACTGGGCGGGGGCGAACACCGGGGAGCTGTTTTTT
NA,TRBV6-5,TRBJ2-3,NA,CASSRGLGGDTQYF,TGTGCCAGCAGTCGCGGACTGGGTGGGGATACGCAGTATTTT
NA,TRBV6-5,TRBJ2-1,TRBD2,CASSSTTSGRAFF,TGTGCCAGCAGTTCCACAACTAGCGGGAGGGCCTTCTTC
NA,TRBV4-3,TRBJ2-7,NA,CASSQDLAGTNAYEQYF,TGCGCCAGCAGCCAAGATTTGGCGGGGACCAACGCCTACGAGCAGTACTTC
NA,TRBV5-6,TRBJ1-1,TRBD1,CASSWGQGNTEAFF,TGTGCCAGCAGCTGGGGACAGGGGAACACTGAAGCTTTCTTT
NA,TRBV4-2,TRBJ2-7,NA,CASSLWGAISGEQYF,TGTGCCAGCAGCCTTTGGGGGGCCATCTCAGGCGAGCAGTACTTC
once,TRBV28,TRBJ2-7,NA,CASSLWEGEQYF,TGTGCCAGCAGTTTATGGGAGGGCGAGCAGTACTTC
NA,TRBV27,TRBJ1-6,NA,CATKSGPPGGSSPLHF,TGTGCCACCAAATCCGGGCCCCCCGGGGGCAGTTCACCCCTCCACTTT
NA,TRBV7-9,TRBJ2-3,TRBD2,CASTPGGVSTDTQYF,TGTGCCAGCACCCCCGGGGGGGTCAGCACAGATACGCAGTATTTT
once,TRBV7-3,TRBJ1-4,TRBD1,CASSPPPGRGPNEKLFF,TGTGCCAGCAGCCCCCCACCGGGCAGGGGGCCTAATGAAAAACTGTTTTTT
NA,TRBV2,TRBJ2-6,TRBD1,CASSDGTGVWANVLTF,TGTGCCAGCAGTGATGGGACAGGGGTCTGGGCCAACGTCCTGACTTTC
few,TRBV4-1,TRBJ1-1,TRBD1,CASSQGQGNTEAFF,TGCGCCAGCAGCCAGGGACAGGGGAACACTGAAGCTTTCTTT
NA,TRBV27,TRBJ2-7,NA,CASSLFGDAAYEQYF,TGTGCCAGCAGTTTATTCGGAGACGCAGCCTACGAGCAGTACTTC